Presented here are 9 T cell receptor beta chains from one specimen sequenced in a study of OX40 agonist ivuxolimab in advanced cancers. Repertoires were generated with immunoSEQ multiplex PCR, while TCRdb's copy carries only in-frame clones and drops some. The data show 45,000 to 50,000 clones, with less than 90% seen just once and approximately 52% held by the top ten. The sequenced sample was CD4+ or CD8+ T cells sorted from blood, obtained in a trial of the OX40 agonist ivuxolimab. The source is an adult with an advanced solid tumor such as melanoma, head and neck, liver or kidney cancer.

The V and J genes are TRBV14 and TRBJ2-7, with TRBD1 matching over 10 bases. Losses at the gene ends were 4 bases for V and 5 bases for J; bases not matched to a gene: 8. Per germline, CDR1 SGHDN and CDR2 FVKESK. The CDR3 consists of 15 residues. The CDR3 loop reads CASSPLGQGGNEQYF. Written as DNA, the CDR3 is TGTGCCAGCAGCCCCCTAGGACAGGGGGGCAACGAGCAGTACTTC.

The chain uses TRBV11-3 and TRBJ2-2, with D hard to call. The CDR3 extends over 12 amino acids. Germline lookup yields CDR1 SGHNT and CDR2 YENEEA. V lost 5 bases and J lost 2, with 3 bases in between. CDR3 DNA sequence: TGTGCCAGCAGCGCTAACACCGGGGAGCTGTTTTTT. Its translation is CASSANTGELFF.

The CDR3 DNA sequence: TGCGCCAGCAGCTTGGCCGCAGGGAACGAGCAGTACTTC. Translated, it gives CASSLAAGNEQYF. This chain joins TRBV5-1 and TRBJ2-7, with D possibly being TRBD1 (5 bases). Per the germline V gene, CDR1 is SGHRS and CDR2 is YFSETQ. The CDR3 loop spans 13 amino acids. V shed 0 bases and J shed 5 bases, with 9 bases lying between them.

The V and J genes are TRBV7-9 and TRBJ2-3; D tentatively fits TRBD1 or TRBD2 (6 bases each). Germline CDR1 reads SEHNR; CDR2 reads FQNEAQ (reference sequence). This CDR3 is built from 13 residues. Trimming took 5 bases from V and 4 from J, leaving 10 bases between them. Written as DNA, the CDR3 is TGTGCCAGCAGCCCGGGGGCCGCAGATACGCAGTATTTT. It specifies CASSPGAADTQYF. Drawing the rest from reference TRBV7-9 and TRBJ2-3, the complete variable domain is DTGVSQNPRHKITKRGQNVTFRCDPISEHNRLYWYRQTLGQGPEFLTYFQNEAQLEKSRLLSDRFSAERPKGSFSTLEIQRTEQGDSAMYLCASSPGAADTQYFGPGTRLTVL.

This clone appeared once. V and J are TRBV7-3 and TRBJ2-5; TRBD2 matches 8 bases. The V segment lost 2 bases and the J segment 5 bases; nucleotides outside the gene matches: 4. CDR1 and CDR2 from the germline V gene are SGHTA and FQGTGA. This CDR3 is built from 14 residues. CDR3 in amino acids: CASSLAGGWETQYF. The CDR3 DNA follows: TGTGCCAGCAGCTTAGCGGGGGGCTGGGAGACCCAGTACTTC.

This clone has just a few counts. The chain is built from TRBV5-1 and TRBJ1-3; perhaps TRBD1 as D (5 bases). CDR1 SGHRS and CDR2 YFSETQ come from the germline V gene. V shed 4 bases and J shed 0 bases, with 11 bases lying between them. The length of the CDR3 is 15 residues. CDR3 loop: CASSPTVGSGNTIYF. The DNA for the CDR3 is TGCGCCAGCAGCCCGACAGTCGGCTCTGGAAACACCATATATTTT. Variable domain in full (rest from reference TRBV5-1 and TRBJ1-3): KAGVTQTPRYLIKTRGQQVTLSCSPISGHRSVSWYQQTPGQGLQFLFEYFSETQRNKGNFPGRFSGRQFSNSRSEMNVSTLELGDSALYLCASSPTVGSGNTIYFGEGSWLTVV.

The chain links TRBV19 to TRBJ2-1; 14 positions agree with TRBD2. CDR1 is LNHDA and CDR2 is SQIVND in the germline V gene (reference sequence). Losses at the gene ends were 6 bases for V and 4 bases for J; bases not matched to a gene: 8. The CDR3 covers 17 residues. In DNA form, the CDR3 reads TGTGCCAGTAGCCGAATCGGACTAGCGGGGGGTTACAATGAGCAGTTCTTC. It translates to CASSRIGLAGGYNEQFF.

The genes are TRBV7-2 and TRBJ2-3; D ambiguous. The germline CDR1 and CDR2 sequences are SGHTA and FQGNSA. The CDR3 is 14 amino acids. V was shortened by 3 bases and J by 2 bases, with 9 bases between the two germline ends. The CDR3 loop reads CASSFSPDTDTQYF. DNA for the CDR3: TGTGCCAGCAGCTTCAGTCCCGACACAGATACGCAGTATTTT.

This rearrangement joins TRBV30 to TRBJ1-6; a possible D gene is TRBD1 (6 bases). The germline V and J ends were trimmed by 0 bases and 6 bases, with 18 bases remaining between them. Germline V gives CDR1 GTSNPN, CDR2 SVGIG (reference sequence). The CDR3 contains 17 residues. The CDR3 spells CAWSVPSPRTVNSPLHF. CDR3 nucleotides: TGTGCCTGGAGTGTACCCAGCCCCCGGACAGTTAATTCACCCCTCCACTTT.